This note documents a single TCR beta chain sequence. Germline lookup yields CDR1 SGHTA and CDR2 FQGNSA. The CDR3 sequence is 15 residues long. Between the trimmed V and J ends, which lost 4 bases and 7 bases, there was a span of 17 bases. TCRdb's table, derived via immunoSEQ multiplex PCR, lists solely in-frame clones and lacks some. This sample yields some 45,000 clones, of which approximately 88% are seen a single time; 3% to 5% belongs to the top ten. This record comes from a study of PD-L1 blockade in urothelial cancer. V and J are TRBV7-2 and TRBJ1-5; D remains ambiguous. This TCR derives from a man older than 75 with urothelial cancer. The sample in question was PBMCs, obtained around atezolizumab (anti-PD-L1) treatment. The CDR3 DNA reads TGTGCCAGCAGCTCACCTGGCGGTAGCGGGCAGCCCCAGCATTTT. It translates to CASSSPGGSGQPQHF.